The entry below describes one TCR beta chain. This record comes from a study of T cell repertoires in cytomegalovirus infection. Study-level information: An indication of both CMV infection and matching HLA type came from public TCR beta signatures.

The CDR3 spans 13 residues. The V gene lost 3 bases and the J gene lost 6 bases, with 9 bases spanning the gap. Germline CDR1 is MDHEN and CDR2 is SYDVKM. MiXCR, run by TCRdb on the reads, gives a single entry per CDR3 protein. The sample consists of some 180,000 distinct CDR3 sequences, roughly a sixth of them appearing once. The chain combines TRBV28 with TRBJ2-1, with D possibly TRBD1 on 5 matching bases. The receptor was derived from a human donor in good health (CMV status not recorded). Some clones in this sample may be carry-over from other donors' samples. The sequencing input was CD8+ T cells from PBMCs. CDR3 residues: CASSFLDSNEQFF. In DNA, the CDR3 is TGTGCCAGCAGTTTCCTCGACAGCAATGAGCAGTTCTTC.